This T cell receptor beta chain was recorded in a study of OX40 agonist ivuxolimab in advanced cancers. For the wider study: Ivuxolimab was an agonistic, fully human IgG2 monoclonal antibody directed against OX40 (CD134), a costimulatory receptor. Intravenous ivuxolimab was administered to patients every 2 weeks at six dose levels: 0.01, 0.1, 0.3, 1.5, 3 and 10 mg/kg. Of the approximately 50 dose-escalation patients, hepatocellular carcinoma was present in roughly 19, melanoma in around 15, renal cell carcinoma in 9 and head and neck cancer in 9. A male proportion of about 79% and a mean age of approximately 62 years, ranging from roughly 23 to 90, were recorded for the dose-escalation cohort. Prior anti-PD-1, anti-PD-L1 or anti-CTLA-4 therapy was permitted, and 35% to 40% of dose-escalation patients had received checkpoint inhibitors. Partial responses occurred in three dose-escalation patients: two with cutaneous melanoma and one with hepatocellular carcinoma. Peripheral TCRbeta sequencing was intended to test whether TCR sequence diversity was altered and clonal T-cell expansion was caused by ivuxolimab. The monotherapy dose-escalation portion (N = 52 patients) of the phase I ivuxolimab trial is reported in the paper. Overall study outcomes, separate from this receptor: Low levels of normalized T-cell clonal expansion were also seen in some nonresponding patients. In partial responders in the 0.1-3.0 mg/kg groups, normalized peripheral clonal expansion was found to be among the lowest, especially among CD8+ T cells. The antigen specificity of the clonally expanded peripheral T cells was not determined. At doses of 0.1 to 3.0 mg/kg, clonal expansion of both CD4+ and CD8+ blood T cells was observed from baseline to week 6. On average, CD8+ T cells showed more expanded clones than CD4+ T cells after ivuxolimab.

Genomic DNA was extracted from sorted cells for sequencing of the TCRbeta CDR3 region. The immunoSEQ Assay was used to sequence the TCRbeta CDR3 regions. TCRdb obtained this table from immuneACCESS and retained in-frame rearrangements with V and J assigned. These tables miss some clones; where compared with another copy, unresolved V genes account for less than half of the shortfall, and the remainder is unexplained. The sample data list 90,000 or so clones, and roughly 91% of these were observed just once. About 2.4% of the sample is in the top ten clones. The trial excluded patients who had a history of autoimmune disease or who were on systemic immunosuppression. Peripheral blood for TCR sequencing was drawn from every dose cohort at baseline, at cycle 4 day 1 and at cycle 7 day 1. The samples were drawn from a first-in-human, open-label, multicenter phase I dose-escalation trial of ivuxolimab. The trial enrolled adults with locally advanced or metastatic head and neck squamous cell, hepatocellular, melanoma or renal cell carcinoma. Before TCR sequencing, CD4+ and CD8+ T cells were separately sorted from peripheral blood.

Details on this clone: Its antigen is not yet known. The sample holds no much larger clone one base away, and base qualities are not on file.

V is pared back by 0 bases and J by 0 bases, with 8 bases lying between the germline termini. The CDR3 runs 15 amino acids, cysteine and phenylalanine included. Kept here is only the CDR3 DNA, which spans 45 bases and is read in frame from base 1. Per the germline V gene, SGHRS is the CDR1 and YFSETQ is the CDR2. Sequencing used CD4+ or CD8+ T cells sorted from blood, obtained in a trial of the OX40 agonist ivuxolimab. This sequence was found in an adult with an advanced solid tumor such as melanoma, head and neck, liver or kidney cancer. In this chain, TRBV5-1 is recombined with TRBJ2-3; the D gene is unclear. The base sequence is TGCGCCAGCAGCTTGGGTCTAGTTAGCACAGATACGCAGTATTTT. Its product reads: CASSLGLVSTDTQYF. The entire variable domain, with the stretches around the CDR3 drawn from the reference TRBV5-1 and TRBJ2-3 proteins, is KAGVTQTPRYLIKTRGQQVTLSCSPISGHRSVSWYQQTPGQGLQFLFEYFSETQRNKGNFPGRFSGRQFSNSRSEMNVSTLELGDSALYLCASSLGLVSTDTQYFGPGTRLTVL.